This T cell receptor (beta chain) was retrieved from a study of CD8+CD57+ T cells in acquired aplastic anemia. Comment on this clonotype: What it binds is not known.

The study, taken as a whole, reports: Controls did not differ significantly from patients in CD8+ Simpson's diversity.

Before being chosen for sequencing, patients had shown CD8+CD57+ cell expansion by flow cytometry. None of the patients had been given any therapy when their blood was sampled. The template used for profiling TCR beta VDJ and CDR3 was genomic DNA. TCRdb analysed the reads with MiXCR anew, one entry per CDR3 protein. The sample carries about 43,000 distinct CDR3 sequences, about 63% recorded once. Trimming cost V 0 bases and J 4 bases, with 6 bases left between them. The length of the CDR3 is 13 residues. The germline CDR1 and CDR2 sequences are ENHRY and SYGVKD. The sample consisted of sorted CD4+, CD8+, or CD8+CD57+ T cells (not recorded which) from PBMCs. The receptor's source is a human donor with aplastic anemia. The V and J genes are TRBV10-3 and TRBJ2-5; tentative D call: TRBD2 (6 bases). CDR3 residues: CAISESGGETQYF. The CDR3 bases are TGTGCCATCAGTGAGTCGGGGGGAGAGACCCAGTACTTC.